This entry lists 9 T cell receptor beta chains sequenced from one sample in a study of blood T cells in healthy people across ages. A J-beta primer mix and a sample-barcoded 5' primer were used in a second PCR of about 7 to 12 cycles. MiXCR, applied by TCRdb to the 5' RACE reads, yields one record per CDR3 protein. The sample has about a million distinct CDR3 sequences; more than 30% are singletons. Sequencing input: blood. Receptors were obtained from a young man in good health.

The chain joins TRBV29-1 to TRBJ2-7; no firm D call. The CDR3 is made up of 11 amino acids. Looked up from germline, CDR1 is SQVTM and CDR2 is ANQGSEA. Trimming cost V 6 bases and J 0 bases, with 6 bases left between them. CDR3 sequence reads: CSVTDSYEQYF. DNA of the CDR3: TGCAGCGTCACAGACTCCTACGAGCAGTACTTC.

This clonotype came up a few times. Here the CDR3 DNA reads TGTGCCAGCAGCCCTCGACAGGGGGCGCGAATAGATGGCTACACCTTC. Its translation: CASSPRQGARIDGYTF. The rearrangement links TRBV13 to TRBJ1-2; 10 bases agree with TRBD1. The CDR3 totals 16 residues. V lost 5 bases, J lost 6 bases, and 12 bases stayed unmatched. Germline V gives CDR1 PRHDT, CDR2 FYEKMQ (reference sequence). The complete variable domain, with remaining parts taken from reference TRBV13 and TRBJ1-2, reads AAGVIQSPRHLIKEKRETATLKCYPIPRHDTVYWYQQGPGQDPQFLISFYEKMQSDKGSIPDRFSAQQFSDYHSELNMSSLELGDSALYFCASSPRQGARIDGYTFGSGTRLTVV.

J is TRBJ1-2 and V is TRBV10-3, with a tentative D call TRBD1 (6 bases). The CDR3 has 15 residues. CDR1 ENHRY and CDR2 SYGVKD come from the germline V gene. The V gene lost 7 bases and the J gene lost 1 base, with 16 bases spanning the gap. DNA for the CDR3: TGTGCCATCAACCCAAGACAGGAGGTTAACTATGGCTACACCTTC. It is translated as CAINPRQEVNYGYTF.

This rearrangement joins TRBV11-1 to TRBJ1-1, with D perhaps TRBD1 (5 bases). The CDR3 contains 14 residues. Looked up from germline, CDR1 is SGHAT and CDR2 is FQDESV (reference sequence). V was pared by 5 bases and J by 2 bases, with 12 bases between. The CDR3 DNA sequence: TGTGCCAGCAGCGCCCGACAGTATAACACTGAAGCTTTCTTT. It specifies CASSARQYNTEAFF.

This clonotype came up a few times. The gene calls are TRBV6-5 and TRBJ2-7; 7 nucleotides agree with TRBD1. This CDR3 is built from 15 residues. Germline loops: CDR1 MNHEY, CDR2 SVGAGI. V shed 7 bases, J shed 1 base, and the junction held 10 bases outside the gene matches. CDR3 amino acids: CASTHRDSSSYEQYF. CDR3 DNA: TGTGCCAGCACCCACCGGGACAGTTCTTCCTACGAGCAGTACTTC.

This clonotype was seen a handful of times. The V call is TRBV9, the J call TRBJ2-5, with 7 bases that match TRBD2. CDR3 length equals 15 residues. V dropped 0 bases and J dropped 2; count of bases not matched to a gene: 4. Germline V gene sequence: CDR1 SGDLS, CDR2 YYNGEE. CDR3 coding DNA: TGTGCCAGCAGCGTAGTCCCTAGCGGACAAGAGACCCAGTACTTC. Residues: CASSVVPSGQETQYF.

This clonotype came up a few times. The chain joins TRBV20-1 to TRBJ1-2, with a tentative D call TRBD1 (5 bases). Germline V gene lookup returns CDR1 DFQATT and CDR2 SNEGSKA (reference sequence). The germline V and J ends were trimmed by 1 base and 2 bases, with 11 bases remaining between them. The CDR3 is 14 amino acids. CDR3 coding DNA: TGCAGTGCTAGAGGCGCAGGGCGGAACTATGGCTACACCTTC. This translates into CSARGAGRNYGYTF.

In its sample, this clonotype was seen a few times. This chain joins TRBV11-1 and TRBJ2-3, with 7 bases identical to TRBD2. The V gene end was trimmed by 3 bases and the J gene end by 4 bases; junction bases not matched to a gene: 7. CDR3 size: 15 residues. CDR1 is SGHAT, CDR2 FQDESV, per germline (reference sequence). CDR3 loop: CASSFRPSGSDTQYF. DNA for the CDR3: TGTGCCAGCAGCTTTCGGCCTAGCGGTTCAGATACGCAGTATTTT. The variable domain in full, completed from reference TRBV11-1 and TRBJ2-3, reads EAEVAQSPRYKITEKSQAVAFWCDPISGHATLYWYRQILGQGPELLVQFQDESVVDDSQLPKDRFSAERLKGVDSTLKIQPAELGDSAMYLCASSFRPSGSDTQYFGPGTRLTVL.

The V call is TRBV4-2, the J call TRBJ2-5; D is undetermined. Trimming left V 0 bases short and J 2 bases short, with 13 bases between. The germline CDR1 and CDR2 sequences are LGHNA and YNFKEQ. The CDR3 is 16 residues long. CDR3 sequence (DNA): TGTGCCAGCAGCCAAGAAGGAATTAGAGATCAAGAGACCCAGTACTTC. It encodes CASSQEGIRDQETQYF.